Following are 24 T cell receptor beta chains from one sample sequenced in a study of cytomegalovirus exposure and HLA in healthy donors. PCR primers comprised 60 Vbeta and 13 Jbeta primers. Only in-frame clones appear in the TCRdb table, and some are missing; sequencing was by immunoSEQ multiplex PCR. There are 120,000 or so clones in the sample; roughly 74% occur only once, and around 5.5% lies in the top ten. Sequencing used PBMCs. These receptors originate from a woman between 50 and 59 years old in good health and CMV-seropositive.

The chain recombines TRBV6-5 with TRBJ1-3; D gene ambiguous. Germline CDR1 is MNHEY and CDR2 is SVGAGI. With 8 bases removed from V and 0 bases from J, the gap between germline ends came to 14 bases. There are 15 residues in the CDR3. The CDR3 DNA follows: TGTGCCAGCGTTTCCGACTCAGTCTCTGGAAACACCATATATTTT. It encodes CASVSDSVSGNTIYF.

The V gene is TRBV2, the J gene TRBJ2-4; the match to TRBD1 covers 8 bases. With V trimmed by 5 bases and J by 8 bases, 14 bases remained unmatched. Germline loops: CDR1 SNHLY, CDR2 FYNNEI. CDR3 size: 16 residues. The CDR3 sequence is CASSQRGQVVADIQYF. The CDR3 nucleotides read TGTGCCAGCAGTCAACGGGGACAGGTCGTCGCGGACATTCAGTACTTC. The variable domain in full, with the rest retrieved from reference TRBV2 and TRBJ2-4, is EPEVTQTPSHQVTQMGQEVILRCVPISNHLYFYWYRQILGQKVEFLVSFYNNEISEKSEIFDDQFSVERPDGSNFTLKIRSTKLEDSAMYFCASSQRGQVVADIQYFGAGTRLSVL.

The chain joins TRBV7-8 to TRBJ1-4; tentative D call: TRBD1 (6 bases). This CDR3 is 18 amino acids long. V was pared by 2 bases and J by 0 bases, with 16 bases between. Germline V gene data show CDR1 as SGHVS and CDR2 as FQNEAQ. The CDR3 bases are TGTGCCAGCAGCTTATTCCCTAGGGGGTTCGCAACTAATGAAAAACTGTTTTTT. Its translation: CASSLFPRGFATNEKLFF.

CDR3 protein: CASSLFGGGTETQYF. CDR3 nucleotide sequence: TGTGCCAGCAGCCTCTTTGGCGGGGGTACAGAGACCCAGTACTTC. The genes are TRBV6-5 and TRBJ2-5, with 7 nucleotides matching TRBD2. Germline V gives CDR1 MNHEY, CDR2 SVGAGI. This CDR3 spans 15 amino acids. Trimming took 6 bases from V and 4 from J; bases not matched to a gene: 11.

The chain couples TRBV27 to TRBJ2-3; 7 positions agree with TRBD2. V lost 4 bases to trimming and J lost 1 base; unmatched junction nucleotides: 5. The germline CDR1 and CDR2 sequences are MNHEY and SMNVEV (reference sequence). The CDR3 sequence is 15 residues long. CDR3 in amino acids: CASSSTSRGTDTQYF. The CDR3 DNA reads TGTGCCAGCAGTTCGACTAGCCGCGGCACAGATACGCAGTATTTT.

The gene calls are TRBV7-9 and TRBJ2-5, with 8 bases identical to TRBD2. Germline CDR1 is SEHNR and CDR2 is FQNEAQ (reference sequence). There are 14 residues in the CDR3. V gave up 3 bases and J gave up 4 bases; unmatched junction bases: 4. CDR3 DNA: TGTGCCAGCAGCTTGGCCGGGGGGGTAGAGACCCAGTACTTC. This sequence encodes CASSLAGGVETQYF.

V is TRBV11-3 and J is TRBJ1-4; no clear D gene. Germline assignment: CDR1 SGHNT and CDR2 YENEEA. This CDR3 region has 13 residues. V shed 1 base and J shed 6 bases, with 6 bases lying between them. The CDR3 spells CASSLGQYEKLFF. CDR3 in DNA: TGTGCCAGCAGCTTAGGGCAGTATGAAAAACTGTTTTTT. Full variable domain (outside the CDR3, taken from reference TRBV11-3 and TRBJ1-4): EAGVVQSPRYKIIEKKQPVAFWCNPISGHNTLYWYLQNLGQGPELLIRYENEEAVDDSQLPKDRFSAERLKGVDSTLKIQPAELGDSAVYLCASSLGQYEKLFFGSGTQLSVL.

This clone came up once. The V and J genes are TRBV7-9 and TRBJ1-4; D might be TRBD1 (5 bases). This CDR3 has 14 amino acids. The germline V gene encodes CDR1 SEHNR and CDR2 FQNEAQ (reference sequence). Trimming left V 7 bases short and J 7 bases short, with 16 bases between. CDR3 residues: CASTPGSQGEKLFF. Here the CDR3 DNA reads TGTGCCAGCACCCCGGGTTCCCAGGGTGAAAAACTGTTTTTT.

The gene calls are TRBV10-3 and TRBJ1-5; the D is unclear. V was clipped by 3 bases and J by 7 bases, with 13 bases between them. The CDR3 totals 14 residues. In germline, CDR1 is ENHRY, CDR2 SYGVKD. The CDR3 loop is CAISDVGREQPQHF. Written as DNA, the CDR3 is TGTGCCATCAGTGATGTTGGGAGGGAGCAGCCCCAGCATTTT.

The CDR3 DNA follows: TGTGCCAGCAGTAGGATGGAGGGGATCCTCATTGAAGCTTTCTTT. It encodes CASSRMEGILIEAFF. V is TRBV6-5 and J is TRBJ1-1; D is possibly TRBD1 (5 bases). Trimming removed 5 bases from V and 7 bases from J, with 20 bases in between. CDR3 size: 15 residues. Germline V gene data show CDR1 as MNHEY and CDR2 as SVGAGI.

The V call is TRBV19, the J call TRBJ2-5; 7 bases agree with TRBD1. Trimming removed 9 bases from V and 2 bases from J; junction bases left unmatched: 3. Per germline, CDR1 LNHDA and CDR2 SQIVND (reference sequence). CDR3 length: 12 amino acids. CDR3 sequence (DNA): TGTGCCAGCGGGACAGTACAAGAGACCCAGTACTTC. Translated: CASGTVQETQYF.

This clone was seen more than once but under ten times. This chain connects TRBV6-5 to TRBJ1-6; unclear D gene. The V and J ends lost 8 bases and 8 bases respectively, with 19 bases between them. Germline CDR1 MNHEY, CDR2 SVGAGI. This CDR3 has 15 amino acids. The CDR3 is CASGGTPLRDSPLHF. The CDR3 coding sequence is TGTGCCAGCGGAGGAACCCCCCTGCGGGATTCACCCCTCCACTTT.

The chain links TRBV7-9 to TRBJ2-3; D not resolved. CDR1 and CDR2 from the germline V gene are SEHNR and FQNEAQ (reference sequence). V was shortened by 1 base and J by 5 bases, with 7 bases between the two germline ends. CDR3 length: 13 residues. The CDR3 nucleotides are TGTGCCAGCAGCTTAGGTAGCCAAGATACGCAGTATTTT. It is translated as CASSLGSQDTQYF.

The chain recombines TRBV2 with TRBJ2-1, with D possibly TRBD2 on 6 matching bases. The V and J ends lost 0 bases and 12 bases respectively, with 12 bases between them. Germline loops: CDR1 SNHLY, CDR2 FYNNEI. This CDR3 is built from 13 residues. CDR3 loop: CASSEAVGGTQFF. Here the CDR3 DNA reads TGTGCCAGCAGTGAAGCGGTTGGGGGGACGCAGTTCTTC.

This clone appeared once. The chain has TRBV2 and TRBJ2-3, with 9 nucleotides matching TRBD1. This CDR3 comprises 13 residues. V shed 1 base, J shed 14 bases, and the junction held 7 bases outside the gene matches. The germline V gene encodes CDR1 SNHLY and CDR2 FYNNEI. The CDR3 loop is CASSEGRQGEMYF. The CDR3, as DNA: TGTGCCAGCAGTGAAGGGAGACAGGGGGAAATGTATTTT.

In nucleotides, the CDR3 is TGTGCCTGGAGTCCTGGGACCGCGGGACTGGGAAGCAATCAGCCCCAGCATTTT. Translated, it gives CAWSPGTAGLGSNQPQHF. The chain recombines TRBV30 with TRBJ1-5, with a tentative D call TRBD1 (5 bases). Deletions cut 2 bases from V and 1 base from J, with 21 bases between. CDR1 GTSNPN and CDR2 SVGIG come from the germline V gene (reference sequence). CDR3 size: 18 residues. The whole variable domain, remainder taken from reference TRBV30 and TRBJ1-5, is SQTIHQWPATLVQPVGSPLSLECTVEGTSNPNLYWYRQAAGRGLQLLFYSVGIGQISSEVPQNLSASRPQDRQFILSSKKLLLSDSGFYLCAWSPGTAGLGSNQPQHFGDGTRLSIL.

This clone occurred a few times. The CDR3 region is CASSYSDRACGYTF. In nucleotides, the CDR3 is TGTGCCAGCAGTTACTCCGACAGGGCCTGTGGCTACACCTTC. The chain couples TRBV6-6 to TRBJ1-2; 7 bases agree with TRBD1. The CDR3 has 14 amino acids. CDR1 is MNHNY, CDR2 SVGAGI, per germline (reference sequence). Trimming cost V 0 bases and J 7 bases; bases outside gene matches: 5.

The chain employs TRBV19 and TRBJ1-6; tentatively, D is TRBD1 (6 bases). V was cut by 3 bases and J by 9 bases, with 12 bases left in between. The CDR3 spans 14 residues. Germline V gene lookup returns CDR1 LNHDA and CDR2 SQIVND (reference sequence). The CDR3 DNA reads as TGTGCCAGTAGTATCCAGGCAGGGGTTTCACCCCTCCACTTT. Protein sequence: CASSIQAGVSPLHF.

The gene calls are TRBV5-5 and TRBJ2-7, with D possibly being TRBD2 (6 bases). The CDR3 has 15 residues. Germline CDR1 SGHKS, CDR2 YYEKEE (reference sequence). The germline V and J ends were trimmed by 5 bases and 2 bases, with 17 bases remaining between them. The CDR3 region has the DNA TGTGCCAGCAGTCAAGCCGGGACTGCAACCTACGAGCAGTACTTC. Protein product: CASSQAGTATYEQYF.

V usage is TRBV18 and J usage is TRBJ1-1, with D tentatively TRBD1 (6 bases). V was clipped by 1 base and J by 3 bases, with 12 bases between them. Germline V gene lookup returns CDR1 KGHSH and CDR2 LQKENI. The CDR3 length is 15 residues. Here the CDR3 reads CASSPRPSGDTEAFF. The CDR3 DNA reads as TGTGCCAGCTCACCACGGCCCTCAGGGGACACTGAAGCTTTCTTT.

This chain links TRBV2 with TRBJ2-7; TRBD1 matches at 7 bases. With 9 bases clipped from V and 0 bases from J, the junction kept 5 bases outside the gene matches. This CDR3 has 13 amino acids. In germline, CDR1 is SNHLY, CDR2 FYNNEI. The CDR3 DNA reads TGTGCCAGTACCAGGGACAGCTCCTACGAGCAGTACTTC. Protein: CASTRDSSYEQYF.

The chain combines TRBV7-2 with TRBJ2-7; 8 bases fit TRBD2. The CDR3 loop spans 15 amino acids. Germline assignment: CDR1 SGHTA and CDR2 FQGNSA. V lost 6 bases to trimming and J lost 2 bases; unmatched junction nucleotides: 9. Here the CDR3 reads CASREVPSGPYEQYF. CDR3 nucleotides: TGTGCCAGCAGAGAGGTGCCTAGCGGGCCCTACGAGCAGTACTTC.

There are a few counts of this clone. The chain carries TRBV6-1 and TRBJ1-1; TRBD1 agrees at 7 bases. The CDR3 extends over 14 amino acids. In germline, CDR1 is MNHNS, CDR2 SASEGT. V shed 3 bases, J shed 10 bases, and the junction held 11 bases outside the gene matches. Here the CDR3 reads CASSDSGDSKRAFF. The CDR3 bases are TGTGCCAGCAGTGATTCCGGGGACAGTAAACGAGCTTTCTTT.

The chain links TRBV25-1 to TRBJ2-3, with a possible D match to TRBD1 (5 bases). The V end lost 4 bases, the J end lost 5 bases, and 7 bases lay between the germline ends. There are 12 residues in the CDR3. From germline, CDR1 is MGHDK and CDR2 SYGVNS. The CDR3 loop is CASSAQGDTQYF. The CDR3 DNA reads TGTGCCAGCAGTGCGCAGGGAGATACGCAGTATTTT.